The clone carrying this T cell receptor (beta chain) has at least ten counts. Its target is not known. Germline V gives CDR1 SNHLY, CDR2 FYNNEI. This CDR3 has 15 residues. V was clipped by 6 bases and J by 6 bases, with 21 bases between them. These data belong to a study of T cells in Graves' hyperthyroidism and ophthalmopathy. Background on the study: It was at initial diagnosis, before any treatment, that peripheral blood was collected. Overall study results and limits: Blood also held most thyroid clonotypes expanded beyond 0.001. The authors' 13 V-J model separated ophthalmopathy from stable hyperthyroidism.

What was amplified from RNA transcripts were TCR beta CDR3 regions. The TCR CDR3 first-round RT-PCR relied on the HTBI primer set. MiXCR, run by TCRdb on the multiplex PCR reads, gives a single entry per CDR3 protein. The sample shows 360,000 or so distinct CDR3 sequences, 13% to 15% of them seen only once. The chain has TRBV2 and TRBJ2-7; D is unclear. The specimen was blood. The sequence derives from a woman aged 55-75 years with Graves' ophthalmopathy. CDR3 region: CASRQSRSAASEQYF. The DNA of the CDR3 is TGTGCCAGCAGGCAGTCCCGGTCGGCGGCGAGCGAGCAGTACTTC.